One sample yielded the 28 T cell receptor beta chains listed below, sequenced in a study of beta chain features in type 1 diabetes. What was sequenced were expressed TCRB transcripts, since all of the isolated RNA had been reverse transcribed. Clones were read by immunoSEQ multiplex PCR, and TCRdb kept only the in-frame ones, dropping some. The sample records fewer than 550,000 clones, around 10% being singletons. The material sequenced was naive CD4+ T cells from blood. These receptors came from a young woman in good health.

J is TRBJ2-3 and V is TRBV27; D gene uncertain. The germline V gene encodes CDR1 MNHEY and CDR2 SMNVEV (reference sequence). The CDR3 is made up of 16 amino acids. V shed 2 bases and J shed 2 bases, with 14 bases lying between them. CDR3 DNA sequence: TGTGCCAGCAGTTTAGGTTTTTATCGGTACACAGATACGCAGTATTTT. This codes for CASSLGFYRYTDTQYF.

The rearrangement links TRBV5-1 to TRBJ1-2; 8 nucleotides line up with TRBD1. The CDR3 has 14 residues. Germline V gene data show CDR1 as SGHRS and CDR2 as YFSETQ. Germline trimming cut 5 bases from V and 3 bases from J; bases unmatched to any gene: 6. CDR3 in DNA: TGCGCCAGCAGTTCGACGACAGGGGACTATGGCTACACCTTC. This gives the protein CASSSTTGDYGYTF.

The table lists this clone with a few counts. This chain links TRBV5-1 with TRBJ2-4, with D perhaps assigned TRBD1 or TRBD2 (5 bases each). Germline CDR1 and CDR2: SGHRS and YFSETQ. Trimming removed 5 bases from V and 9 bases from J, with 21 bases in between. The CDR3 runs to 15 residues. The CDR3 sequence is CASSQGTRGDGIQYF. The CDR3, as DNA: TGCGCCAGCAGTCAAGGCACCCGAGGGGATGGCATTCAGTACTTC. The entire variable domain, with the rest obtained from reference TRBV5-1 and TRBJ2-4, is as follows: KAGVTQTPRYLIKTRGQQVTLSCSPISGHRSVSWYQQTPGQGLQFLFEYFSETQRNKGNFPGRFSGRQFSNSRSEMNVSTLELGDSALYLCASSQGTRGDGIQYFGAGTRLSVL.

There are a few counts of this clone. This chain connects TRBV29-1 to TRBJ1-1, with 7 bases aligning to TRBD1. The CDR3 length is 13 residues. The germline CDR1 and CDR2 sequences are SQVTM and ANQGSEA. V trimming: 4 bases; J trimming: 4 bases; junction bases outside the gene matches: 6. CDR3 residues: CSVGTGGSTEAFF. In DNA, the CDR3 is TGCAGCGTTGGGACAGGAGGATCCACTGAAGCTTTCTTT. The whole variable domain, filled in from reference TRBV29-1 and TRBJ1-1, reads SAVISQKPSRDICQRGTSLTIQCQVDSQVTMMFWYRQQPGQSLTLIATANQGSEATYESGFVIDKFPISRPNLTFSTLTVSNMSPEDSSIYLCSVGTGGSTEAFFGQGTRLTVV.

The table lists this clone with a few counts. The CDR3 here is CATSGSETQYF. For the CDR3, the DNA is TGTGCCACCTCCGGTTCCGAGACCCAGTACTTC. The genes are TRBV7-9 and TRBJ2-5; D unclear. In germline, CDR1 is SEHNR, CDR2 FQNEAQ (reference sequence). The CDR3 totals 11 residues. Trimming took off 10 bases at V and 5 bases at J, with 11 bases between the two ends.

This sequence joins TRBV30 and TRBJ1-1; 7 positions match TRBD1. The V gene's germline CDR1 is GTSNPN and CDR2 SVGIG (reference sequence). Losses at the gene ends were 0 bases for V and 1 base for J; bases not matched to a gene: 8. There are 16 residues in the CDR3. The CDR3 DNA sequence: TGTGCCTGGAGTGTAGGGGACAGAAGATCGAACACTGAAGCTTTCTTT. Translation gives CAWSVGDRRSNTEAFF.

The J gene is TRBJ2-7, the V gene TRBV7-3; 7 positions agree with TRBD2. The CDR3 has 15 amino acids. The V gene's germline CDR1 is SGHTA and CDR2 FQGTGA. The V gene end was trimmed by 5 bases and the J gene end by 2 bases; junction bases not matched to a gene: 9. The CDR3 loop is CASSPSGTATYEQYF. The CDR3 DNA sequence: TGTGCCAGCAGCCCTAGCGGCACCGCAACCTACGAGCAGTACTTC.

For this clone: The sample contains more than one DNA sequence encoding this CDR3. V gene TRBV29-1 combines with J gene TRBJ2-7, with D perhaps matching TRBD1 or TRBD2 (6 bases each). The CDR3 totals 12 residues. Trimming removed 8 bases at V and 6 bases at J, with 17 bases between. Germline CDR1 is SQVTM and CDR2 is ANQGSEA. CDR3 coding DNA: TGCAGCCCAGGGCAGGGGAGGTTCGAGCAGTACGTC. It is translated as CSPGQGRFEQYV.

This clone was found a few times. V is TRBV5-6 and J is TRBJ2-3; no firm D call. The CDR3 has 11 residues. Trimming stripped 2 bases from V and 7 bases from J, with 5 bases between. Germline CDR1 SGHDT, CDR2 YYEEEE. This chain's CDR3 is CASSLKNTQYF. The CDR3 DNA sequence: TGTGCCAGCAGCTTAAAAAATACGCAGTATTTT.

This clone was seen a handful of times. V gene TRBV7-2 combines with J gene TRBJ2-4, with TRBD2 matching over 10 bases. The junction had 6 bases not matched to a gene; V was cut back by 6 bases and J by 4 bases. Germline CDR1 and CDR2: SGHTA and FQGNSA. The CDR3 contains 15 residues. CDR3 in DNA: TGTGCCAGCAGGGACCGGACTAGCGGAAAAAACATTCAGTACTTC. Translated, it gives CASRDRTSGKNIQYF.

This clone turned up a few times. V and J are TRBV4-1 and TRBJ2-5; unclear D gene. This CDR3 region has 13 residues. In germline, CDR1 is MGHRA, CDR2 YSYEKL. The ends were cut back, 1 base at V and 4 bases at J, with 7 bases in the middle. This CDR3 is CASSQGGRETQYF. The CDR3 DNA sequence: TGCGCCAGCAGCCAAGGCGGCAGAGAGACCCAGTACTTC.

This clone was seen only a few times. The chain employs TRBV25-1 and TRBJ1-5; the D is unclear. Germline CDR1 is MGHDK and CDR2 is SYGVNS. This CDR3 has 13 residues. Trimming cost V 2 bases and J 11 bases, with 13 bases left between them. CDR3 loop: CASSEPSSKTQHF. CDR3 coding DNA: TGTGCCAGCAGTGAACCCAGTAGTAAGACCCAGCATTTT.

The chain employs TRBV18 and TRBJ2-1; D remains ambiguous. Germline CDR1 and CDR2: KGHSH and LQKENI. V gave up 2 bases and J gave up 5 bases, with 10 bases separating them. This CDR3 spans 14 amino acids. CDR3 amino acids: CASSPGQIDNEQFF. The CDR3 DNA sequence: TGTGCCAGCTCACCAGGGCAGATTGACAATGAGCAGTTCTTC.

This clone has only a few counts. The chain recombines TRBV10-3 with TRBJ2-1; no firm D call. Germline V gives CDR1 ENHRY, CDR2 SYGVKD. V lost 3 bases and J lost 6, with 6 bases in between. There are 12 residues in the CDR3. The CDR3 loop is CAISEGSNEQFF. Written as DNA, the CDR3 is TGTGCCATCAGTGAAGGCTCCAATGAGCAGTTCTTC.

The V and J genes are TRBV9 and TRBJ1-4; D is unresolved. Trimming left V 5 bases short and J 4 bases short, with 18 bases between. The germline V gene encodes CDR1 SGDLS and CDR2 YYNGEE. This CDR3 is built from 16 residues. In nucleotides, the CDR3 is TGTGCCAGCAGTACGGCTCGTGTGCAGCTTAATGAAAAACTGTTTTTT. This translates into CASSTARVQLNEKLFF.

This clone was recorded a few times. The chain links TRBV29-1 to TRBJ2-3; TRBD2 aligns across 8 bases. Germline V gene data show CDR1 as SQVTM and CDR2 as ANQGSEA. The junction had 3 bases not matched to a gene; V was cut back by 4 bases and J by 0 bases. This CDR3 spans 14 amino acids. CDR3 bases: TGCAGCGTTGTGAGCGGGGGAAGCACAGATACGCAGTATTTT. Protein: CSVVSGGSTDTQYF.

This clone was observed a handful of times. The chain is built from TRBV2 and TRBJ1-2; 7 bases fit TRBD1. There are 13 residues in the CDR3. Trimming removed 6 bases from V and 4 bases from J; junction bases left unmatched: 5. Germline values: CDR1 SNHLY, CDR2 FYNNEI. The CDR3 region is CASRNRGLYGYTF. In DNA, the CDR3 is TGTGCCAGCAGGAACAGGGGACTCTATGGCTACACCTTC.

The V gene is TRBV29-1, the J gene TRBJ1-1; 7 bases are a match to TRBD1. J was trimmed by 7 bases and V by 6 bases; bases with no gene match: 8. This CDR3 is built from 12 residues. Germline loops: CDR1 SQVTM, CDR2 ANQGSEA. The CDR3 sequence is CSVEGAGGEAFF. CDR3 DNA: TGCAGCGTCGAGGGGGCAGGGGGTGAAGCTTTCTTT.

The J gene is TRBJ2-3, the V gene TRBV7-9; 8 bases match TRBD2. The germline gives CDR1 SEHNR, CDR2 FQNEAQ (reference sequence). V shed 3 bases and J 1 base; nucleotides not matched to a gene: 6. The CDR3 totals 16 residues. CDR3 DNA sequence: TGTGCCAGCAGCTTCCGTTGGGGACTAGGCACAGATACGCAGTATTTT. Translated: CASSFRWGLGTDTQYF.

The V gene is TRBV28, the J gene TRBJ1-2; a weak D match, TRBD1 (5 bases). The CDR3 contains 13 residues. Between the trimmed V and J ends, which lost 2 bases and 4 bases, there was a span of 8 bases. Germline V gives CDR1 MDHEN, CDR2 SYDVKM. The DNA of the CDR3 is TGTGCCAGCAGTTTAATGGGGGTCTATGGCTACACCTTC. It encodes CASSLMGVYGYTF.

The chain employs TRBV21-1 and TRBJ2-7; the D call in the table, TRBD2, was not verified against the DNA. TRBV21-1 counts as a pseudogene. The CDR3 sequence is 15 residues long. CDR3 nucleotide sequence: TGTGCCAGCAGCATTAGCGGATTCTCCGACTACGAGCAGTACTTC. It codes for CASSISGFSDYEQYF.

The chain uses TRBV7-9 and TRBJ1-2; no clear D. The V and J ends lost 5 bases and 3 bases respectively, with 13 bases between them. The germline CDR1 and CDR2 sequences are SEHNR and FQNEAQ (reference sequence). The CDR3 is 14 amino acids. This chain's CDR3 is CASSGKDKDYGYTF. The CDR3 coding sequence is TGTGCCAGCAGCGGTAAAGACAAGGACTATGGCTACACCTTC.

This chain uses TRBV5-1 with TRBJ2-3; TRBD1 or TRBD2 may be the D gene (5 bases each). This CDR3 is built from 13 residues. V lost 3 bases and J 10 bases, leaving 15 bases between the germline ends. Germline V CDR1 and CDR2: SGHRS, YFSETQ. The CDR3 DNA sequence: TGCGCCAGCAGCTCCGCCCCGGGACCCTCGCAGTATTTT. The encoded protein is CASSSAPGPSQYF.

In this sample, this clone turned up a few times. The chain has TRBV29-1 and TRBJ2-2, with 13 bases fitting TRBD2. Germline V gene lookup returns CDR1 SQVTM and CDR2 ANQGSEA. With 7 bases clipped from V and 0 bases from J, the junction kept 2 bases outside the gene matches. The CDR3 has 15 residues. The CDR3 loop reads CSAGLAGANTGELFF. CDR3 DNA sequence: TGCAGCGCCGGACTAGCGGGGGCGAACACCGGGGAGCTGTTTTTT.

This clone has a handful of counts. The J gene is TRBJ2-1, the V gene TRBV7-9, with D possibly matching TRBD1 (6 bases). The germline V and J ends were trimmed by 0 bases and 5 bases, with 11 bases remaining between them. The CDR3 has 15 amino acids. Germline lookup yields CDR1 SEHNR and CDR2 FQNEAQ (reference sequence). The CDR3: CASSLAGAVHNEQFF. The DNA of the CDR3 is TGTGCCAGCAGCTTAGCGGGGGCGGTTCACAATGAGCAGTTCTTC. Combining the CDR3 with reference TRBV7-9 and TRBJ2-1 gives the whole variable domain DTGVSQNPRHKITKRGQNVTFRCDPISEHNRLYWYRQTLGQGPEFLTYFQNEAQLEKSRLLSDRFSAERPKGSFSTLEIQRTEQGDSAMYLCASSLAGAVHNEQFFGPGTRLTVL.

The genes are TRBV5-1 and TRBJ2-5, with no clear D. Germline assignment: CDR1 SGHRS and CDR2 YFSETQ. The CDR3 runs 12 residues. The V end lost 5 bases, the J end lost 1 base, and 6 bases lay between the germline ends. CDR3 coding DNA: TGCGCCAGCAGTCGAGGCCAAGAGACCCAGTACTTC. Translating it yields CASSRGQETQYF.

The V gene is TRBV4-3, the J gene TRBJ2-6; a weak D match, TRBD2 (5 bases). CDR1 and CDR2 (germline): LGHNA, YSLEER. The V and J ends lost 2 bases and 0 bases respectively, with 8 bases between them. The CDR3 has 16 residues. The DNA of the CDR3 is TGCGCCAGCAGCCAACTAGCAAACTCTGGGGCCAACGTCCTGACTTTC. It encodes CASSQLANSGANVLTF.

The CDR3 DNA reads TGTGCCTGGAGTACGGGCAGGGGGCGAATAGCTTTCTTT. Its protein is CAWSTGRGRIAFF. V gene TRBV30 combines with J gene TRBJ1-1; 8 positions agree with TRBD1. V lost 2 bases, J lost 10 bases, and 9 bases stayed unmatched. The CDR3 runs 13 residues. From germline, CDR1 is GTSNPN and CDR2 SVGIG (reference sequence).